These T cell receptor beta chains were read from a single sample in a study of cytomegalovirus exposure and HLA in healthy donors. Using immunoSEQ multiplex PCR, the repertoire was profiled, and TCRdb retains in-frame clones only, with some absent. The sample records roughly 100,000 clones, around 96% being singletons. The specimen sequenced was PBMCs. The receptors derive from a young woman in good health and CMV-seronegative. Both conserved end residues are part of each CDR3. The D gene is left open where the match is weak. The size of a clone is reported for some rows only, either as once, few or many, or as a class for expanded clones.

CDR3 DNA	CDR3 protein	V gene	J gene	D gene	clone size
TGCGCCAGCAGCCAAGCGCAGGGGGGCCTAGATGAGCAGTTCTTC	CASSQAQGGLDEQFF	TRBV4-3	TRBJ2-1	NA	NA
TGTGCCAGCAGATACTCGGGGGGACCCACAGATACGCAGTATTTT	CASRYSGGPTDTQYF	TRBV25-1	TRBJ2-3	TRBD2	NA
TGTGCCACCAGCAGGGAAGGTTCGACAGGGCTTGACGAGCAGTACTTC	CATSREGSTGLDEQYF	TRBV15	TRBJ2-7	TRBD1	NA
TGTGCCAGCTCACGAAGAACCGGGACAGCGTCCTACGAGCAGTACTTC	CASSRRTGTASYEQYF	TRBV18	TRBJ2-7	TRBD1	NA
TGTGCCAGCAGTTACTCAGGGGGCGATGAAAAACTGTTTTTT	CASSYSGGDEKLFF	TRBV6-6	TRBJ1-4	TRBD1	NA
TGCAGCGTGATCGGTAGCGGGAGAATGGGCAATGAGCAGTTCTTC	CSVIGSGRMGNEQFF	TRBV29-1	TRBJ2-1	TRBD2	NA
TGTGCCAGCAGGCAAGGGACTGTGTCCCACTACGAGCAGTACTTC	CASRQGTVSHYEQYF	TRBV6-6	TRBJ2-7	NA	NA
TGCGCCAGCTCCCCTACAGGGGTAGAGACTGAAGCTTTCTTT	CASSPTGVETEAFF	TRBV5-1	TRBJ1-1	TRBD1	few
TGCGCCAGCAGCCAAGATACGGCTAGCGGATACGAGCAGTACTTC	CASSQDTASGYEQYF	TRBV4-1	TRBJ2-7	TRBD2	NA
TGTGCCAGCAGCCCAAGGGTGACAGGGGGCCAAAATGGCTACACCTTC	CASSPRVTGGQNGYTF	TRBV7-2	TRBJ1-2	TRBD1	NA
TGTGCCAGCAGCTCGGGATTCGGTGATACGCAGTATTTT	CASSSGFGDTQYF	TRBV11-2	TRBJ2-3	NA	NA
TGTGCCAGCAGTTACGGACAGGGAGCAGATACGCAGTATTTT	CASSYGQGADTQYF	TRBV6-5	TRBJ2-3	TRBD1	NA
TGTGCCAGCAGCCATACAGCGGGAGAGGCTCGGGCAGATACGCAGTATTTT	CASSHTAGEARADTQYF	TRBV4-2	TRBJ2-3	TRBD2	NA
TGTGCCAGCAGCCCGCGGCCCCATGAGCCCCAGCATTTT	CASSPRPHEPQHF	TRBV27	TRBJ1-5	NA	NA
TGTGCCAGCAGCGTAGCCGCGGGAAATGGCTACACCTTC	CASSVAAGNGYTF	TRBV9	TRBJ1-2	NA	NA
TGTGCCAGCGGCGGGTTTGGGACAGGGTACAATGAGCAGTTCTTC	CASGGFGTGYNEQFF	TRBV9	TRBJ2-1	TRBD1	NA
TGTGCCAGCAGTGAAGCCGAGTGGGGGGGCCTCTCCTACAATGAGCAGTTCTTC	CASSEAEWGGLSYNEQFF	TRBV2	TRBJ2-1	NA	NA
TGTGCCAGCAGCCGGGTATCACTAGCGAGTTACAATGAGCAGTTCTTC	CASSRVSLASYNEQFF	TRBV5-5	TRBJ2-1	TRBD2	NA
TGTGCCAGCAGCTTAGAGGGGCGCACAGATACGCAGTATTTT	CASSLEGRTDTQYF	TRBV11-3	TRBJ2-3	NA	NA
TGTGCCAGCAGCTTTTCGCCCCGGGACAGTGATGGCTACACCTTC	CASSFSPRDSDGYTF	TRBV7-9	TRBJ1-2	TRBD1	few
TGTGCCAGTAGTGAGGGGGCATTTAGCAATCAGCCCCAGCATTTT	CASSEGAFSNQPQHF	TRBV19	TRBJ1-5	TRBD1	NA
TGTGCCAGCAGCTCGGACAGGGGGACCCCCCGCGGTGGCTACACCTTC	CASSSDRGTPRGGYTF	TRBV7-9	TRBJ1-2	TRBD1	NA
TGTGCCAGCAGTGAAGCAGGGGGATGGCAGCCCCAGCATTTT	CASSEAGGWQPQHF	TRBV6-1	TRBJ1-5	NA	NA
TGTGCCAGCAGCCCACGGGACAGTCCCTATGGCTACACCTTC	CASSPRDSPYGYTF	TRBV7-8	TRBJ1-2	TRBD1	NA
TGTGCCAGCAGCGTACGCGTCCAAGAGACCCAGTACTTC	CASSVRVQETQYF	TRBV9	TRBJ2-5	NA	NA
TGTGCCAGCAGTCTGGGGGCTGAGCAGTTCTTC	CASSLGAEQFF	TRBV11-3	TRBJ2-1	NA	once
TGTGCCAGCAGCCAATACAATGAGCAGTTCTTC	CASSQYNEQFF	TRBV11-2	TRBJ2-1	NA	NA
TGTGCCATCAGAAACTCTATCTACGAGCAGTACTTC	CAIRNSIYEQYF	TRBV10-3	TRBJ2-7	NA	NA
TGTGCCATCAGTGAGTCAAAAGGCGGGAGGTTCCCAAATGAGCAGTTCTTC	CAISESKGGRFPNEQFF	TRBV10-3	TRBJ2-1	TRBD2	NA
TGTGCCAGTCAGGGGTTATCACCCCTCCACTTT	CASQGLSPLHF	TRBV19	TRBJ1-6	NA	NA
TGTGCCAGCAGCCGCGGGGATTCCTACAATGAGCAGTTCTTC	CASSRGDSYNEQFF	TRBV9	TRBJ2-1	NA	NA
TGTGCCAGCAGTTTAATAGGGCTGGGGAGTCAGCCCCAGCATTTT	CASSLIGLGSQPQHF	TRBV27	TRBJ1-5	NA	NA
TGTGCCAGCAGCTTGCTAGCGGGGACAGCTAAAGAGACCCAGTACTTC	CASSLLAGTAKETQYF	TRBV11-2	TRBJ2-5	TRBD2	NA
TGTGCCAGCAGCTTAGGGCGGATGTCTGGGCGGGAGTCCGCTGGGGAGCTGTTTTTT	CASSLGRMSGRESAGELFF	TRBV11-3	TRBJ2-2	TRBD2	NA
TGTGCCAGTAGGCCGAGCGGGGGGACAGATACGCAGTATTTT	CASRPSGGTDTQYF	TRBV19	TRBJ2-3	TRBD2	NA
TGTGCCAGCAGCGGCCAGAGCGGGGGGGCCGGGACCCAGTACTTC	CASSGQSGGAGTQYF	TRBV6-1	TRBJ2-5	TRBD2	NA
TGTGCCAGCACCATAAGACAGGGAGATGAGCAGTTCTTC	CASTIRQGDEQFF	TRBV6-1	TRBJ2-1	TRBD1	NA
TGTGCTAGCAGCTTGAAAGCGGACTCCTACAATGAGCAGTTCTTC	CASSLKADSYNEQFF	TRBV7-7	TRBJ2-1	NA	NA
TGTGCCAGCAGCCCCCTCAAGCAGGGGAACAATGAGCAGTTCTTC	CASSPLKQGNNEQFF	TRBV6-5	TRBJ2-1	NA	NA
TGTGCCAGCTCACCACTGGGACAGGGGTATTTGACTAACTATGGCTACACCTTC	CASSPLGQGYLTNYGYTF	TRBV18	TRBJ1-2	TRBD1	NA